This TCR beta chain came from a study of metastatic and nonmetastatic thyroid tumors. Study context: Samples came from malignant and benign thyroid patients, and repertoires were compared across blood and tumor or nodule tissue. Findings and limits, study-wide: Reports indicated that malignant thyroid tumors showed significantly higher TCR beta diversity than benign nodules did, in blood and tumor.

A word on this clone: Its antigen is not identified.

TCRdb redid the clone calls on the PCR reads using MiXCR. The table has around 50,000 clones, just under 30% seen once. Germline assignment: CDR1 DFQATT and CDR2 SNEGSKA (reference sequence). The CDR3 runs to 13 residues. Trimming cost V 6 bases and J 1 base; bases outside gene matches: 2. No patient received treatment before thyroid surgery. The sequence was obtained from a female donor with papillary thyroid cancer or a benign thyroid nodule (not recorded which). Some clones in this sample may be carry-over from other donors' samples. The material sequenced was blood. The chain combines TRBV20-1 with TRBJ2-1; 8 nucleotides line up with TRBD1. CDR3 nucleotide sequence: TGCAGTGCCAACAGGGGGTCCTACAATGAGCAGTTCTTC. It encodes CSANRGSYNEQFF.